This TCR beta chain stems from a study of T cell repertoires in ileal Crohn's disease. As for the study in general: About half of patients got postoperative therapy: roughly 12 thiopurines, around 19 anti-TNF.

This table comes from immunoSEQ multiplex PCR, and its TCRdb copy is limited to in-frame clones, with some not included. The sample holds about 14,000 clones, nearly 80% seen once. The J segment lost 0 bases and the V segment lost 5 bases, leaving 5 bases of the junction unmatched. This CDR3 region has 15 residues. Germline CDR1 SGHVS, CDR2 FNYEAQ. The V and J genes are TRBV7-6 and TRBJ2-3, with 7 bases identical to TRBD1. Sequenced material: ileal tissue. The clonotype was recovered from an adult with Crohn's disease. CDR3 region: CASSADRVSTDTQYF. CDR3 bases: TGTGCCAGCAGCGCCGACAGGGTTAGCACAGATACGCAGTATTTT.